Described below is a single TCR beta chain sequence and its context. Its antigen is not known. The V gene's germline CDR1 is SEHNR and CDR2 FQNEAQ (reference sequence). CDR3 length: 17 residues. V lost 3 bases and J 8 bases, leaving 22 bases between the germline ends. The data originate from a study of T-cell reconstitution after alpha-beta-depleted transplantation in children. Regarding the study as a whole: Recipient T cells and thymic progenitors that survived gave rise to the high TCRbeta diversity observed at day 60 in some patients. It was reported that alpha-beta T cells came from several hundred expanded graft clones (about two months after transplant). Newly made T cells mostly supplied T-cell counts and diversity one year after transplant.

Unique molecular identifiers featured in how the TCRbeta library was prepared. TCRdb reanalysed the PCR reads using MiXCR and keeps one entry per CDR3 protein. The repertoire holds about 980,000 distinct CDR3 sequences, with 25% to 35% as singletons. This TCR came from a boy less than two years old who had a stem cell transplant for SCID, so the T cells may come from the graft donor. The material was PBMCs, mostly from graft donor cells, obtained 360 days after TCRalphabeta/CD19-depleted stem cell transplant. The V and J genes are TRBV7-9 and TRBJ1-4; a weak D match, TRBD1 (6 bases). CDR3 DNA: TGTGCCAGCAGCTTTCCCTTAGTGGCGGGGGCGCGAGAAAAACTGTTTTTT. Its translation: CASSFPLVAGAREKLFF.